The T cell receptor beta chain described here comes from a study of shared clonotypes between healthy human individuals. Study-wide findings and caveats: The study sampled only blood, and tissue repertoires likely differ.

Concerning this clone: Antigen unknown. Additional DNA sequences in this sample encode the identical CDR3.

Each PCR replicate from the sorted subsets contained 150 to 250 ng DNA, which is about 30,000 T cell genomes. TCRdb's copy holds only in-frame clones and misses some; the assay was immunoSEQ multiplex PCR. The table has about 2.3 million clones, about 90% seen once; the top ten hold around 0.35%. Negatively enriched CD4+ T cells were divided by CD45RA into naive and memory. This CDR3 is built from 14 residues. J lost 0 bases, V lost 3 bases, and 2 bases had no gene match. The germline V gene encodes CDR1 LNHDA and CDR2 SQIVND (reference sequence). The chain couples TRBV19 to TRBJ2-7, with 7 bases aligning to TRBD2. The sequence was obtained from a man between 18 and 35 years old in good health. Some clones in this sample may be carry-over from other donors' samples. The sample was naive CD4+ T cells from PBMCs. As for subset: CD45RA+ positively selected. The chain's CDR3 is CASSIGGSSYEQYF. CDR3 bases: TGTGCCAGTAGTATCGGCGGGAGCTCCTACGAGCAGTACTTC.